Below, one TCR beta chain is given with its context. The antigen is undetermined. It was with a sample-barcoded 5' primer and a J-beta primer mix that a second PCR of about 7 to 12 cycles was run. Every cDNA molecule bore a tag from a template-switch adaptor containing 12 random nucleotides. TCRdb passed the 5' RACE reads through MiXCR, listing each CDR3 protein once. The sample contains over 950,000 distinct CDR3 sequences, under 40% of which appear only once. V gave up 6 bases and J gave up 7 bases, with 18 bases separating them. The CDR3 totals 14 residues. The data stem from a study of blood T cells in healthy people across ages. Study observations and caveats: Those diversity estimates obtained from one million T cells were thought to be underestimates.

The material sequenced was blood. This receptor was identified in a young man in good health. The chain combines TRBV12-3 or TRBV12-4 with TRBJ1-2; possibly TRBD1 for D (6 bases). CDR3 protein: CASRGNRVSAGYTF. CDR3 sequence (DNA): TGTGCCAGCAGGGGCAACAGGGTCTCGGCTGGCTACACCTTC.